This T cell receptor beta chain derives from a study of tumor and adjacent non-tumor tissue in lung cancer. This sample's RNA came from whole unsorted tissue. General study results and limits: TCR diversity was significantly greater in tumor than normal lung tissue. Tumor repertoires had a smaller top 100 clone share than normal lung.

This clonotype was observed many times. What it recognizes is unknown. TCRbeta libraries were built with three rounds of nested PCR, modified from ARM-PCR. In TCRdb, the multiplex PCR reads were re-called with MiXCR into one record per CDR3 protein. Of around 99,000 distinct CDR3 sequences listed, 75% were seen once; the top ten hold about 39%. The sequencing sample was made of lung tumor tissue. This TCR derives from a woman aged 60-75 years with non-small cell lung cancer.

CDR3 nucleotides: TGTGCCAGCATTGATACATTAACGGACAGCGCCGGCTATGGCTACACCTTC. Translated: CASIDTLTDSAGYGYTF. This chain connects TRBV6-6 to TRBJ1-2; D perhaps matches TRBD1 (6 bases). The V and J ends lost 7 bases and 4 bases respectively, with 25 bases between them. Germline lookup yields CDR1 MNHNY and CDR2 SVGAGI (reference sequence). This CDR3 spans 17 amino acids.